This record covers a single TCR beta chain. The antigen remains unidentified. 60 Vbeta and 13 Jbeta primers were used in PCR. TCRdb's copy holds only in-frame clones and misses some; the assay was immunoSEQ multiplex PCR. The sample has approximately 290,000 clones; about 80% are singletons. This CDR3 is 16 amino acids long. Trimming left V 6 bases short and J 5 bases short, with 23 bases between. Germline CDR1 reads SQVTM; CDR2 reads ANQGSEA. The sample comes from a study of cytomegalovirus exposure and HLA in healthy donors. The study, taken as a whole, reports: Reportedly, a later analysis found an Asian-associated ancestry cluster had fewer N-insertions than the roughly 630-donor mean.

This TCR was recovered from a girl aged 2-10 years in good health and CMV-seronegative. Sequences were obtained from PBMCs. This chain links TRBV29-1 with TRBJ2-1, with a tentative D call TRBD2 (5 bases). DNA for the CDR3: TGCAGCGTCCGGTCGATGGCAGCGGATCGAAACAATGAGCAGTTCTTC. Translated: CSVRSMAADRNNEQFF.